Listed below are T cell receptor beta chains from one sample, sequenced in a study of blood T cell repertoires in COVID-19. The method was immunoSEQ multiplex PCR; TCRdb's version includes in-frame clones alone and lacks a portion of them. This table has about 89,000 clones, approximately 81% appearing once. The source material was peripheral blood. The receptors derive from a woman older than 75 with acute or convalescent COVID-19. Both conserved end residues are part of each CDR3. The order of the fields is clone size, V gene, J gene, D gene, CDR3 protein, CDR3 DNA. The D gene is left open where the match is weak. The size field is filled for only some rows; it gives once, few, many or a size class.

clone_size: NA
v_call: TRBV5-6
j_call: TRBJ1-2
d_call: TRBD1
cdr3_aa: CASSWTGESFYGYTF
cdr3_nt: TGTGCCAGCAGCTGGACAGGGGAATCATTCTATGGCTACACCTTC

clone_size: NA
v_call: TRBV10-3
j_call: TRBJ2-3
d_call: TRBD2
cdr3_aa: CAISESGGATDTQYF
cdr3_nt: TGTGCCATCAGTGAAAGCGGGGGGGCCACAGATACGCAGTATTTT

clone_size: NA
v_call: TRBV7-2
j_call: TRBJ2-3
d_call: TRBD2
cdr3_aa: CASSSKTSGTDTQYF
cdr3_nt: TGTGCCAGCAGCTCTAAGACTAGCGGTACAGATACGCAGTATTTT

clone_size: NA
v_call: TRBV5-1
j_call: TRBJ2-6
d_call: TRBD1
cdr3_aa: CASSPGQGSYSGANVLTF
cdr3_nt: TGCGCCAGCAGCCCCGGACAGGGGTCGTACTCTGGGGCCAACGTCCTGACTTTC

clone_size: few
v_call: TRBV7-2
j_call: TRBJ1-3
d_call: NA
cdr3_aa: CASSSGQGGYGNTIYF
cdr3_nt: TGTGCCAGCAGCTCCGGGCAGGGAGGGTATGGAAACACCATATATTTT

clone_size: NA
v_call: TRBV4-1
j_call: TRBJ2-7
d_call: TRBD2
cdr3_aa: CASSQPLAGVSYEQYF
cdr3_nt: TGCGCCAGCAGCCAGCCTCTAGCGGGGGTTTCCTACGAGCAGTACTTC

clone_size: NA
v_call: TRBV5-1
j_call: TRBJ2-4
d_call: TRBD2
cdr3_aa: CASSSRLAGTLLSKNIQYF
cdr3_nt: TGCGCCAGCAGCTCACGACTAGCGGGGACCCTCTTGTCCAAAAACATTCAGTACTTC

clone_size: NA
v_call: TRBV7-2
j_call: TRBJ1-3
d_call: NA
cdr3_aa: CASSLLQAAGSGNTIYF
cdr3_nt: TGTGCCAGCAGCCTCCTTCAGGCCGCCGGCTCTGGAAACACCATATATTTT

clone_size: NA
v_call: TRBV5-1
j_call: TRBJ2-2
d_call: NA
cdr3_aa: CASSLPSSNTGELFF
cdr3_nt: TGCGCCAGCAGCTTGCCCTCCTCGAACACCGGGGAGCTGTTTTTT

clone_size: few
v_call: TRBV11-2
j_call: TRBJ2-2
d_call: TRBD1
cdr3_aa: CASSSTGTGVTGELFF
cdr3_nt: TGTGCCAGCAGCTCCACCGGGACAGGGGTCACCGGGGAGCTGTTTTTT

clone_size: once
v_call: TRBV7-8
j_call: TRBJ1-5
d_call: TRBD1
cdr3_aa: CASSLVSWTGVNSNQPQHF
cdr3_nt: TGTGCCAGCAGCTTAGTGTCGTGGACAGGGGTAAATAGCAATCAGCCCCAGCATTTT

clone_size: NA
v_call: TRBV24-1
j_call: TRBJ2-3
d_call: TRBD1
cdr3_aa: CATKGQGTDTQYF
cdr3_nt: TGTGCCACCAAGGGACAGGGCACAGATACGCAGTATTTT

clone_size: NA
v_call: TRBV7-6
j_call: TRBJ1-4
d_call: NA
cdr3_aa: CASMAGNINEKLFF
cdr3_nt: TGTGCCAGCATGGCCGGGAACATTAATGAAAAACTGTTTTTT

clone_size: NA
v_call: TRBV9
j_call: TRBJ2-5
d_call: NA
cdr3_aa: CASSAAGQYQETQYF
cdr3_nt: TGTGCCAGCAGCGCCGCGGGACAGTACCAAGAGACCCAGTACTTC

clone_size: NA
v_call: TRBV25-1
j_call: TRBJ1-1
d_call: TRBD1
cdr3_aa: CASSPGGRGTEAFF
cdr3_nt: TGTGCCAGCAGCCCAGGGGGTAGAGGCACTGAAGCTTTCTTT

clone_size: NA
v_call: TRBV28
j_call: TRBJ1-5
d_call: TRBD1
cdr3_aa: CASSAQQGRLQPQHF
cdr3_nt: TGTGCCAGCAGTGCCCAACAGGGGCGGCTACAGCCCCAGCATTTT

clone_size: NA
v_call: TRBV7-6
j_call: TRBJ1-1
d_call: NA
cdr3_aa: CASSLGGGGLNTEAFF
cdr3_nt: TGTGCCAGCAGCCTAGGAGGGGGGGGTCTGAACACTGAAGCTTTCTTT

clone_size: NA
v_call: TRBV19
j_call: TRBJ2-7
d_call: TRBD1
cdr3_aa: CASSMKGQPNYEQYF
cdr3_nt: TGTGCCAGTAGTATGAAGGGACAGCCAAACTACGAGCAGTACTTC

clone_size: once
v_call: TRBV24-1
j_call: TRBJ2-2
d_call: NA
cdr3_aa: CATSDAGFTGELFF
cdr3_nt: TGTGCCACCAGTGATGCAGGGTTTACCGGGGAGCTGTTTTTT

clone_size: NA
v_call: TRBV9
j_call: TRBJ2-3
d_call: TRBD2
cdr3_aa: CASSASGGASTQYF
cdr3_nt: TGTGCCAGCAGCGCTAGCGGGGGGGCGAGTACGCAGTATTTT

clone_size: NA
v_call: TRBV7-2
j_call: TRBJ2-5
d_call: TRBD2
cdr3_aa: CASSLAAGGPETQYF
cdr3_nt: TGTGCCAGCAGCTTAGCAGCGGGGGGGCCCGAGACCCAGTACTTC

clone_size: once
v_call: TRBV11-3
j_call: TRBJ2-2
d_call: TRBD2
cdr3_aa: CASSPRGGENTGELFF
cdr3_nt: TGTGCCAGCAGCCCGCGGGGGGGGGAGAACACCGGGGAGCTGTTTTTT

clone_size: NA
v_call: TRBV2
j_call: TRBJ2-3
d_call: NA
cdr3_aa: CASNWRAGTDTQYF
cdr3_nt: TGTGCCAGCAACTGGAGGGCGGGCACAGATACGCAGTATTTT

clone_size: NA
v_call: TRBV28
j_call: TRBJ1-2
d_call: TRBD1
cdr3_aa: CASSLFITGEKGGGYTF
cdr3_nt: TGTGCCAGCAGTTTATTCATCACAGGGGAAAAAGGTGGCGGCTACACCTTC

clone_size: NA
v_call: TRBV28
j_call: TRBJ1-2
d_call: NA
cdr3_aa: CASDRGLNYGYTF
cdr3_nt: TGTGCCAGCGACCGGGGTCTTAACTATGGCTACACCTTC

clone_size: NA
v_call: TRBV18
j_call: TRBJ1-3
d_call: TRBD1
cdr3_aa: CASSPAGTGGFSSGNTIYF
cdr3_nt: TGTGCCAGCTCACCGGCCGGGACAGGGGGCTTCAGCTCTGGAAACACCATATATTTT